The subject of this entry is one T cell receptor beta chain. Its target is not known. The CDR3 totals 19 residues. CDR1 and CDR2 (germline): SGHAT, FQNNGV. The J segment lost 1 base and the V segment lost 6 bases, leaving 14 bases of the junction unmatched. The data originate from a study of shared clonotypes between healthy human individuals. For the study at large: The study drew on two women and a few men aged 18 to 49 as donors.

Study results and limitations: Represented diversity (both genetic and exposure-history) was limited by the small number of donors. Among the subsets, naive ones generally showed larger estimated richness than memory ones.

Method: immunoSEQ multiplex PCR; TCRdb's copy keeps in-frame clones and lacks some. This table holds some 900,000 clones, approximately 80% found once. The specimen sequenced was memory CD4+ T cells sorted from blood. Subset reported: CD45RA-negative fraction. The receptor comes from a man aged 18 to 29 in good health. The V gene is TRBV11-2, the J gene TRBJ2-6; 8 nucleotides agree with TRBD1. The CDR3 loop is CASRQLWDRPTSGANVLTF. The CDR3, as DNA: TGTGCCAGCAGACAACTTTGGGACAGGCCGACGTCTGGGGCCAACGTCCTGACTTTC.